Listed below are T cell receptor beta chains from one sample, sequenced in a study of CD8 T cells in ankylosing spondylitis. TCRdb processed the 5' RACE reads anew with MiXCR; each CDR3 protein has one entry. The sample has 200,000 to 300,000 distinct CDR3 sequences, under 12% seen once. The sequenced sample was blood, either unsorted or a sorted T cell fraction (not recorded which). The receptors shown here come from a male donor with ankylosing spondylitis or in good health (not recorded which). Each CDR3 is given with its conserved first and last residue. D genes are given only for firm matches. Expanded clones get a size class; other rows say once, few or many, or leave the size out.

v_call,clone_size,j_call,d_call,cdr3_aa,cdr3_nt
TRBV21-1,many,TRBJ2-5,.,CASIQRDRGKLQETQYF,TGTGCCAGCATCCAACGAGACAGGGGAAAACTCCAAGAGACCCAGTACTTC
TRBV30,.,TRBJ1-4,.,CAWGVTLLAGRAATNEKLFF,TGTGCCTGGGGTGTAACCCTTCTAGCGGGACGTGCTGCAACTAATGAAAAACTGTTTTTT
TRBV4-2,few,TRBJ2-2,TRBD1,CASSLTYRGRGGELFF,TGTGCCAGCAGCCTTACGTACAGGGGGCGCGGCGGGGAGCTGTTTTTT
TRBV20-1,.,TRBJ1-1,.,CSADGGRGNTEAFF,TGCAGTGCCGATGGGGGGCGCGGGAACACTGAAGCTTTCTTT
TRBV21-1,many,TRBJ2-3,.,CASSLQGWRGITQYF,TGTGCCAGCAGCCTTCAAGGGTGGCGGGGGATTACGCAGTATTTT
TRBV30,.,TRBJ2-5,TRBD1,CAWRGDRGLETQYF,TGTGCCTGGAGGGGCGACAGGGGACTAGAGACCCAGTACTTC
TRBV4-2,many,TRBJ2-7,.,CASSPYANTYEQYF,TGTGCCAGCAGTCCGTACGCGAACACCTACGAGCAGTACTTC
TRBV5-6,many,TRBJ2-7,.,CASSFGSGHYEQYF,TGTGCCAGCAGCTTCGGATCGGGGCACTACGAGCAGTACTTC
TRBV27,many,TRBJ1-1,.,CASSFRGFNTEAFF,TGTGCCAGCAGTTTTCGAGGGTTTAACACTGAAGCTTTCTTT
TRBV3-1,many,TRBJ2-3,.,CASSSRLEGGGIEGDTQYF,TGTGCCAGCAGCTCCCGACTAGAAGGAGGAGGAATAGAGGGAGATACGCAGTATTTT
TRBV27,many,TRBJ2-7,TRBD1,CASSLSGGTGGTYEQYF,TGTGCCAGCAGTTTATCTGGCGGGACAGGGGGGACCTACGAGCAGTACTTC
TRBV7-2,.,TRBJ2-3,TRBD2,CASSLGSGAYTDTQYF,TGTGCCAGCAGCTTAGGTAGCGGGGCGTACACAGATACGCAGTATTTT
TRBV6-1,many,TRBJ1-5,TRBD1,CASSGPDRGDQPQHF,TGTGCCAGCAGTGGGCCGGACAGGGGAGATCAGCCCCAGCATTTT
TRBV6-1,.,TRBJ2-2,.,CASRISTGGELFF,TGTGCCAGCAGAATCAGCACGGGCGGGGAGCTGTTTTTT
TRBV5-1,many,TRBJ2-1,TRBD2,CASLEAGGSYNEQFF,TGCGCCAGCTTGGAGGCGGGGGGCTCCTACAATGAGCAGTTCTTC
TRBV14,once,TRBJ1-1,TRBD1,CASSQDPTGEAFF,TGTGCCAGCAGCCAGGATCCGACAGGGGAAGCTTTCTTT
TRBV12-3/TRBV12-4,many,TRBJ2-3,TRBD2,CASTQSGTTPTDTQYF,TGTGCCAGCACTCAGTCCGGGACTACGCCCACAGATACGCAGTATTTT
TRBV6-5,many,TRBJ2-7,.,CAMGVGFYEQYF,TGTGCTATGGGCGTGGGGTTCTACGAGCAGTACTTC
TRBV5-4,.,TRBJ2-1,.,CASSRGPNEQFF,TGTGCCAGCAGCCGGGGACCCAATGAGCAGTTCTTC
TRBV13,many,TRBJ2-7,.,CASSLKGVGYEQYF,TGTGCCAGCAGCTTGAAGGGGGTAGGCTACGAGCAGTACTTC
TRBV7-8,many,TRBJ2-4,.,CASSFSGTKNIQYF,TGTGCCAGCAGCTTTTCGGGGACCAAAAACATTCAGTACTTC
TRBV30,many,TRBJ1-6,.,CAWSEQGNSPLHF,TGTGCCTGGAGTGAACAGGGTAATTCACCCCTCCACTTT
TRBV9,many,TRBJ2-1,TRBD1,CASSVGTATYNEQFF,TGTGCCAGCAGCGTCGGGACAGCCACCTACAATGAGCAGTTCTTC
TRBV2,many,TRBJ2-7,TRBD2,CASSVAGGTEQYF,TGTGCCAGCAGTGTGGCGGGAGGCACCGAGCAGTACTTC
TRBV2,many,TRBJ2-5,.,CASSDDHQETQYF,TGTGCCAGCAGTGACGACCACCAAGAGACCCAGTACTTC
TRBV3-1,many,TRBJ2-3,TRBD1,CASSQDWGTGTDTQYF,TGTGCCAGCAGCCAAGATTGGGGGACAGGGACAGATACGCAGTATTTT
TRBV25-1,few,TRBJ2-3,.,CASRSAETRTQYF,TGTGCCAGCAGGTCCGCTGAAACACGGACGCAGTATTTT
TRBV20-1,many,TRBJ2-7,.,CSATTSYEQYF,TGCAGTGCGACTACTTCTTACGAGCAGTACTTC
TRBV7-9,.,TRBJ2-1,TRBD2,CASSPGLAGDPREQFF,TGTGCCAGCAGCCCAGGACTAGCCGGAGACCCCAGGGAGCAGTTCTTC
TRBV11-3,.,TRBJ1-1,.,CASTPRAPRGTEAFF,TGTGCCAGCACCCCCCGAGCCCCCCGGGGCACTGAAGCTTTCTTT
TRBV7-8,many,TRBJ2-1,.,CASLQGGSYNEQFF,TGTGCCAGCCTGCAAGGGGGCTCCTACAATGAGCAGTTCTTC
TRBV7-2,many,TRBJ2-7,.,CASSSSQGSYEQYF,TGTGCCAGCAGCTCATCACAGGGCTCCTACGAGCAGTACTTC
TRBV7-9,many,TRBJ1-2,TRBD1,CASSLQGQGAHYGYTF,TGTGCCAGCAGCCTTCAGGGACAGGGCGCCCACTATGGCTACACCTTC
TRBV29-1,many,TRBJ2-3,.,CSVERASGTDTQYF,TGCAGCGTTGAAAGGGCTAGCGGCACAGATACGCAGTATTTT
TRBV12-3/TRBV12-4,many,TRBJ2-1,TRBD2,CASSRLPSGRGNEQFF,TGTGCCAGCAGCCGGCTCCCTAGCGGGAGAGGCAATGAGCAGTTCTTC
TRBV5-6,many,TRBJ1-1,.,CASSFSGVTKAFF,TGTGCCAGCAGCTTTTCGGGGGTTACGAAAGCTTTCTTT
TRBV10-1,.,TRBJ1-6,.,CASSTDPDNSPLHF,TGCGCCAGCAGTACGGATCCAGATAATTCACCCCTCCACTTT
TRBV12-3/TRBV12-4,many,TRBJ2-3,.,CASTLDGRGTDTQYF,TGTGCCAGCACCTTAGATGGGCGCGGCACAGATACGCAGTATTTT
TRBV5-4,few,TRBJ2-7,.,CASSRSVGGRAYEQYF,TGTGCCAGCAGCCGAAGCGTGGGGGGGCGCGCCTACGAGCAGTACTTC
TRBV16,many,TRBJ1-5,.,CASSQDRRQPQHF,TGTGCCAGCAGCCAGGACAGAAGACAGCCCCAGCATTTT
TRBV27,many,TRBJ1-5,.,CASSWRDASQPQHF,TGTGCCAGCAGTTGGCGGGATGCTTCTCAGCCCCAGCATTTT
TRBV7-9,many,TRBJ1-4,.,CASSPPATNEKLFF,TGTGCCAGCAGCCCCCCTGCAACTAATGAAAAACTGTTTTTT
TRBV10-3,many,TRBJ1-4,.,CAISESEGIVEKLFF,TGTGCCATCAGTGAGTCGGAGGGAATCGTGGAAAAACTGTTTTTT
TRBV11-3,.,TRBJ2-2,.,CASSLARGPAPGELFF,TGTGCCAGCAGCTTAGCCCGGGGCCCGGCCCCCGGGGAGCTGTTTTTT
TRBV30,many,TRBJ2-1,.,CAWSVGVGPFF,TGTGCCTGGAGTGTAGGGGTGGGCCCGTTCTTC
TRBV20-1,many,TRBJ2-2,TRBD2,CSAGRDYRWGNGELFF,TGCAGTGCTGGACGGGACTACCGTTGGGGAAACGGGGAGCTGTTTTTT
TRBV30,many,TRBJ2-7,TRBD1,CAYKDRGLSYEQYF,TGTGCCTATAAGGACAGGGGGTTGTCCTACGAGCAGTACTTC
TRBV7-2,many,TRBJ1-2,.,CASSPRRDGGYTF,TGTGCCAGCAGCCCACGAAGGGACGGGGGCTACACCTTC
TRBV28,few,TRBJ1-2,TRBD1,CASSLQGAYYGYTF,TGTGCCAGCAGTTTACAGGGGGCGTACTATGGCTACACCTTC
TRBV20-1,many,TRBJ2-7,.,CSASTFSYEQYF,TGCAGTGCTAGTACATTCTCCTACGAGCAGTACTTC
TRBV12-3/TRBV12-4,many,TRBJ1-2,.,CASCPGPDPGGYTF,TGTGCCAGCTGCCCGGGACCGGACCCGGGTGGCTACACCTTC
TRBV18,many,TRBJ2-3,.,CASSPPSTDTQYF,TGTGCCAGCAGCCCTCCCAGCACAGATACGCAGTATTTT
TRBV9,few,TRBJ2-7,TRBD2,CARAGTSVSGEQYF,TGTGCCAGAGCTGGGACTAGCGTTTCGGGGGAGCAGTACTTC
TRBV2,.,TRBJ1-2,.,CASSALESRGYGYTF,TGTGCCAGCAGTGCCCTAGAAAGTAGAGGGTATGGCTACACCTTC
TRBV21-1,few,TRBJ2-2,.,CASSKASADTGELFF,TGTGCCAGCAGCAAAGCGTCAGCAGATACCGGGGAGCTGTTTTTT
TRBV11-2,many,TRBJ1-4,.,CASSFPRGLPNEKLFF,TGTGCCAGCAGCTTTCCCCGGGGCCTTCCTAATGAAAAACTGTTTTTT
TRBV6-4,many,TRBJ2-3,TRBD2,CASSERGGTDTQYF,TGTGCCAGCAGTGAGCGGGGGGGCACAGATACGCAGTATTTT
TRBV10-3,many,TRBJ2-7,TRBD1,CAISEKGGTGPYEQYF,TGTGCCATCAGTGAGAAAGGGGGGACAGGCCCCTACGAGCAGTACTTC
TRBV5-1,many,TRBJ2-2,.,CASSERLFNTGELFF,TGCGCCAGCAGCGAGAGGCTCTTCAACACCGGGGAGCTGTTTTTT